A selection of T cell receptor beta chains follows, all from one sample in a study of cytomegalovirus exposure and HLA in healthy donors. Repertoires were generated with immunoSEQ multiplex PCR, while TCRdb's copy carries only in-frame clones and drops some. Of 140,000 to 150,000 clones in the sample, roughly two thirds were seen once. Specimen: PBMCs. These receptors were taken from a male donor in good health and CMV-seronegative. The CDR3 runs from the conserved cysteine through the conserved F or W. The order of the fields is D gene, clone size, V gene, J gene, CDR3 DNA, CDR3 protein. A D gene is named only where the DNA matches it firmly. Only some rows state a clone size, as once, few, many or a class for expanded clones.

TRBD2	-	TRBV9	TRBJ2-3	TGTGCCAGCGGGGGGGAGGCAGATACGCAGTATTTT	CASGGEADTQYF
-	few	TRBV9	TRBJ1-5	TGTGCCAGCAGCGCAGGGGGCAATCAGCCCCAGCATTTT	CASSAGGNQPQHF
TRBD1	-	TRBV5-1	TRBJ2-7	TGCGCCAGCAGCTTTGGGGACAGGAATCGCTACGAGCAGTACTTC	CASSFGDRNRYEQYF
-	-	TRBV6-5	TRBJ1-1	TGTGCCAGCAGTTACTTGCAGGTGCAATCGAACACTGAAGCTTTCTTT	CASSYLQVQSNTEAFF
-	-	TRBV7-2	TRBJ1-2	TGTGCCAGCAGTGCGAGGATCCCTAACTATGGCTACACCTTC	CASSARIPNYGYTF
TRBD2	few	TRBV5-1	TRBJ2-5	TGCGCCAGCAGCTTGGCCGGCGGGACTAGTGGAGAGACCCAGTACTTC	CASSLAGGTSGETQYF
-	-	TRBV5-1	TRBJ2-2	TGCGCCAGCAGCCGATCCGTTCAGGGAGGCGGCACCGGGGAGCTGTTTTTT	CASSRSVQGGGTGELFF
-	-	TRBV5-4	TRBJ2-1	TGTGCCAGCAGCTTGGGGCAGGCCCGAAACAATGAGCAGTTCTTC	CASSLGQARNNEQFF
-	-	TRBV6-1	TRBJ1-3	TGTGCCAGCATCGGGGGGGGAAACACCATATATTTT	CASIGGGNTIYF
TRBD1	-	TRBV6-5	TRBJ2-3	TGTGCCAGCAATCAACAGGGGGGCACAGATACGCAGTATTTT	CASNQQGGTDTQYF
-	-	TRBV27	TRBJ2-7	TGTGCCAGCAGTTTGGGCGGGGAGCAGTACTTC	CASSLGGEQYF
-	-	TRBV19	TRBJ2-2	TGTGCCAGTAGTCCGGGGGGCCGGACCGGGGAGCTGTTTTTT	CASSPGGRTGELFF
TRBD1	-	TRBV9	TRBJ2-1	TGTGCCAGCAGCGTAGAGGGGGACAGGTACAATGAGCAGTTCTTC	CASSVEGDRYNEQFF
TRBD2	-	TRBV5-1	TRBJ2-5	TGCGCCAGCAGCCGAACTAGCGAAGAGACCCAGTACTTC	CASSRTSEETQYF
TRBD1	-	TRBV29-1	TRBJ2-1	TGCAGCGTCGGACAGGGGGCCTACAATGAGCAGTTCTTC	CSVGQGAYNEQFF
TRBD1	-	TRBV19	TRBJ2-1	TGTGCCAGTAGCAGGGCCCGGGACAGGGGGGCCTATGAGCAGTTCTTC	CASSRARDRGAYEQFF
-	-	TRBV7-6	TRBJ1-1	TGTGCCAGCAGCTTAGATCCGGCAGGCCGCACTGAAGCTTTCTTT	CASSLDPAGRTEAFF
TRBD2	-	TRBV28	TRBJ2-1	TGTGCCAGCAGTTTATCGGCGGGGGGGCGGAATGAGCAGTTCTTC	CASSLSAGGRNEQFF
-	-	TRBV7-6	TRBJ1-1	TGTGCCAGCAGCTTAAGACAGGACAACACTGAAGCTTTCTTT	CASSLRQDNTEAFF
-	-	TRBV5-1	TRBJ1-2	TGCGCCAGCAGCTTACAAGGTTCTTTACAGGACCGACCTAACTATGGCTACCCCTTC	CASSLQGSLQDRPNYGYPF
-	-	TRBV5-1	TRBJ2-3	TGCGCCAGTGCGGAGCAGGGGACCTCAGATACGCAGTATTTT	CASAEQGTSDTQYF
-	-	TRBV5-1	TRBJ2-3	TGCGCCAGCAGCTTGGCCGACAGCCTCACAGATACGCAGTATTTT	CASSLADSLTDTQYF
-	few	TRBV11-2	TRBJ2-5	TGTGCCAGCCAGAGCGGGGAGACCCAGTACTTC	CASQSGETQYF
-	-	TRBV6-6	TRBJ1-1	TGTGCCAGCAGTTACGGCGTAAGTACTACAGAAGCTTTCTTT	CASSYGVSTTEAFF
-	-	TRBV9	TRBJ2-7	TGTGCCAGCAGCGGCCCCCCCGGGGGTTACGAGCAGTACTTC	CASSGPPGGYEQYF
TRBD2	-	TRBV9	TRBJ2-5	TGTGCCAGCGGGCCCGGTAATGGGCTAGCGGGAGAGACCCAGTACTTC	CASGPGNGLAGETQYF
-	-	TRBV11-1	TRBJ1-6	TGTGCCAGCAGCCGGACCGGGAATAATTCACCCCTCCACTTT	CASSRTGNNSPLHF
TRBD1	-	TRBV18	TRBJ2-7	TGTGCCAGCTCACCGGGGACAGGGGGAGCCTACGAGCAGTACTTC	CASSPGTGGAYEQYF
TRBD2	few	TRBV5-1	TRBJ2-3	TGCGCCAGCAGCCTATTTAGCGGGGGGGCGGTTCTGGATACGCAGTATTTT	CASSLFSGGAVLDTQYF
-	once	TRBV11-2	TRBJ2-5	TGTGCCAGCAGCTTAGATTTCAGGGGAGAGACCCAGTACTTC	CASSLDFRGETQYF
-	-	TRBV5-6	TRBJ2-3	TGTGCCAGCAGGCCTTTTTCGTCAGGGTACACAGATACGCAGTATTTT	CASRPFSSGYTDTQYF
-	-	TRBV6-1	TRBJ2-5	TGTGCCAGCAGCCGGACATCGGAGACCCAGTACTTC	CASSRTSETQYF
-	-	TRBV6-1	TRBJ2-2	TGTGCCAGCAGTCCGGGTACCCGGGAAACCGGGGAGCTGTTTTTT	CASSPGTRETGELFF
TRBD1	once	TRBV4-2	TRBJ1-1	TGTGCCAGCAGATCCACAGGGGGCAGAGGTGAAGCTTTCTTT	CASRSTGGRGEAFF
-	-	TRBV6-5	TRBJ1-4	TGTGCCAGCAGTTACTCAGTGGGGGGACGGGAAAAACTGCTTTTT	CASSYSVGGREKLLF
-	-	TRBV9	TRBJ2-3	TGTGCCAGCAGCCCCCTAGGGTCCGGGGTCACAGATACGCAGTATTTT	CASSPLGSGVTDTQYF
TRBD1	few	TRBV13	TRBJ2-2	TGTGCCAGCAGCGCCACGGACAGGGCAGACACCGGGGAGCTGTTTTTT	CASSATDRADTGELFF
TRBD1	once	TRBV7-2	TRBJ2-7	TGTGCCAGCAGCTTAGCCGGACAGGGATATTACGAGCAGTACTTC	CASSLAGQGYYEQYF